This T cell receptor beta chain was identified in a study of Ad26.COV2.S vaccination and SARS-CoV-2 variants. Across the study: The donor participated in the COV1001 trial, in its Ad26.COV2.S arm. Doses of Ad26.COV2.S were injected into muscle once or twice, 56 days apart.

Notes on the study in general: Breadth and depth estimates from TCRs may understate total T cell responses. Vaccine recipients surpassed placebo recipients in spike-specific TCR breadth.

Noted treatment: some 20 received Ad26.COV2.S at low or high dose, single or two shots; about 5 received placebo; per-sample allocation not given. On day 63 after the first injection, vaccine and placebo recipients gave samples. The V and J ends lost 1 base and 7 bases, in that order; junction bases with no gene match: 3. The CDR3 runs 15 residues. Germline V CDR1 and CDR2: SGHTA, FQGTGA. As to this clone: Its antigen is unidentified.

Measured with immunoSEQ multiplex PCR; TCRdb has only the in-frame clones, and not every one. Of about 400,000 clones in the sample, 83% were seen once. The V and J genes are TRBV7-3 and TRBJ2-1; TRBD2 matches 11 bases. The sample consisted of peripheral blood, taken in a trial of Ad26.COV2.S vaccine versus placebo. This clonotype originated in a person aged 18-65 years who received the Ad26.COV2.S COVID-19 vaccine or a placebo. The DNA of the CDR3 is TGTGCCAGCAGCTTAATAGCGGGGGGGAGGAATGAGCAGTTCTTC. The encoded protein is CASSLIAGGRNEQFF.